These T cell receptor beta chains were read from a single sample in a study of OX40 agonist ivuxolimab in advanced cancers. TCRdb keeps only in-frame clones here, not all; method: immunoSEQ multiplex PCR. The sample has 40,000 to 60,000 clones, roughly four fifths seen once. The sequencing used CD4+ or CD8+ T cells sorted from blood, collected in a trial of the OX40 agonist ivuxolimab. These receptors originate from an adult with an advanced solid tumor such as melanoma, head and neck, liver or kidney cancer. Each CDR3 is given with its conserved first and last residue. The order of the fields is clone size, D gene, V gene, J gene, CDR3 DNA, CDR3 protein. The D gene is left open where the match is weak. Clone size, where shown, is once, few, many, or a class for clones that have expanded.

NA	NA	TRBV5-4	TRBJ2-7	TGTGCCGCAGGGCGGGACATGAACTCCTACGAGCAGTACTTC	CAAGRDMNSYEQYF
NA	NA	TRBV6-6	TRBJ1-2	TGTGCCAGCAGCCCGACCCCGCTAATTGGCTACACCTTC	CASSPTPLIGYTF
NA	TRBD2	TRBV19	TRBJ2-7	TGTGCCAGTAGGACTAGCGGAACCTACGAGCAGTACTTC	CASRTSGTYEQYF
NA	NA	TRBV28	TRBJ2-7	TGTGCCAGCAGTTTGTACGGGCCCTGGGAGCAGTACTTC	CASSLYGPWEQYF
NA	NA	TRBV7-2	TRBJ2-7	TGTGCCAGCAGCTGGAGGGCGGGAAACTACGAGCAGTACTTC	CASSWRAGNYEQYF
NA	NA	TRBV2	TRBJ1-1	TGTGCCAGCAGTGGACTCGGGGGGGACACTGAAGCTTTCTTT	CASSGLGGDTEAFF
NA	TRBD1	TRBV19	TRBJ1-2	TGTGCCAGTAAGCAGGGGGACTATGGCTACACCTTC	CASKQGDYGYTF
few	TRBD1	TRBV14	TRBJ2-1	TGTGCCAGCAGCCGCACGAACAGGGGGACTGGCGATGAGCAGTTCTTC	CASSRTNRGTGDEQFF
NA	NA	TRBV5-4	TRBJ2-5	TGTGCCAGCTCCCTACAGGGTCGAGAGACCCAGTACTTC	CASSLQGRETQYF
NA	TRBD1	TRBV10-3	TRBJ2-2	TGTGCCAGCAACGACAGGGAAGCCACCGGGGAGCTGTTTTTT	CASNDREATGELFF
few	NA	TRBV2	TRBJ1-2	TGTGCCAGCAGTGGGACCTGGGAGAGTGGCTACACCTTC	CASSGTWESGYTF
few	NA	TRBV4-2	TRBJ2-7	TGTGCCAGCAGCCAAGAGGTTTTAGTGGGTATTCAGCAGTACTTC	CASSQEVLVGIQQYF
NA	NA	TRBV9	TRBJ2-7	TGTGCCAGCAGCGTATCGGGTCGCTCCTACGAGCAGTACTTC	CASSVSGRSYEQYF
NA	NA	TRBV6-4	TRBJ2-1	TGTGCCAGCAGTGAATTTTCGGGAGTTGGTAATGAGCAGTTCTTC	CASSEFSGVGNEQFF
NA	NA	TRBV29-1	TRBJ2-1	TGCAGCGTTGAAGATGTAGGCAATGAGCAGTTCTTC	CSVEDVGNEQFF
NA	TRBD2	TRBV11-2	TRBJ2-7	TGTGCCAGCAGCTTAATTACAGCGGGAGTCTACGAGCAGTACTTC	CASSLITAGVYEQYF
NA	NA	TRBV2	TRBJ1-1	TGTGCCAGTACCCGGGAGAACACTGAAGCTTTCTTT	CASTRENTEAFF
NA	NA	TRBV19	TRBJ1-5	TGTGCCAGTAGTATCCGACAGGACAATCAGCCCCAGCATTTT	CASSIRQDNQPQHF
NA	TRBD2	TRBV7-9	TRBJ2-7	TGTGCCAGCAGCCTTCGGACTAGCGGGAGAAGCTACGAGCAGTACTTC	CASSLRTSGRSYEQYF
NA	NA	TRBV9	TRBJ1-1	TGTGCCAGCAGCGTAGACCCGGACAGCCTTGAAGCTTTCTTT	CASSVDPDSLEAFF
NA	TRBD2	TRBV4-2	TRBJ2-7	TGTGCCAGCAGCCAAGGACTAGCGGGCCGCTCCTACGAGCAGTACTTC	CASSQGLAGRSYEQYF
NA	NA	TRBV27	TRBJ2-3	TGTGCCAGCGGCGGAGGCCGGGAGCTTGGACGCACAGATACGCAGTATTTT	CASGGGRELGRTDTQYF
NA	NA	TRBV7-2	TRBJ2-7	TGTGCCAGCAGCCCGTTCTTAGATGATTCCTACGAGCAGTACTTC	CASSPFLDDSYEQYF
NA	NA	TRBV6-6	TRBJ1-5	TGTGCCAGCATGGAGCAACCGGGTCCTAGCAATCAGCCCCAGCATTTT	CASMEQPGPSNQPQHF
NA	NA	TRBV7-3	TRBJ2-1	TGTGCCAGCAGCTCCAACAGGGAGAATGAGCAGTTCTTC	CASSSNRENEQFF
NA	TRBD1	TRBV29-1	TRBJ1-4	TGCAGCGCGGGGAAGGGGCAGGGGGAACTGTTTTTT	CSAGKGQGELFF
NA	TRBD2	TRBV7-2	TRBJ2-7	TGTGCCAGCAGCGTCGCTAGCGGGAGCTACGAGCAGTACTTC	CASSVASGSYEQYF
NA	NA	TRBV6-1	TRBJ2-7	TGTGCCAGCAGTGATGACGGCTACGAGCAGTACTTC	CASSDDGYEQYF
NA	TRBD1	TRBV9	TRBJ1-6	TGTGCCAGCAGCCTCTCGGGACAGTACGATTCACCCCTCCACTTT	CASSLSGQYDSPLHF
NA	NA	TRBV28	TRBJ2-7	TGTGCCAGCAGCCTTCCAAAATGGAGGAGCTCCTACGAGCAGTACTTC	CASSLPKWRSSYEQYF